These 21 T cell receptor beta chains came from one sample sequenced in a study of beta chain features in type 1 diabetes. Findings and limits, study-wide: Type 1 diabetes patients had moderately but significantly shorter TCRB CDR3s in all four CD4+ subsets.

What these receptors recognize is not known. Sequenced material consisted of expressed TCRB transcripts (all of the isolated RNA was reverse transcribed). Assay: immunoSEQ multiplex PCR; the TCRdb copy retains only in-frame clones and omits some. The sample lists under 200,000 clones; roughly 8% were seen once. The sample consisted of central memory CD4+ T cells from blood. The receptor source for this set is a woman aged 18-29 years with type 1 diabetes.

The rearrangement uses TRBV2 and TRBJ2-3, with 7 bases that match TRBD2. The V segment lost 6 bases and the J segment 4 bases; nucleotides outside the gene matches: 7. The germline gives CDR1 SNHLY, CDR2 FYNNEI. The CDR3 spans 14 residues. The CDR3 loop reads CASRWGRGADTQYF. DNA for the CDR3: TGTGCCAGCAGGTGGGGGAGGGGCGCAGATACGCAGTATTTT.

The chain employs TRBV28 and TRBJ1-1; D ambiguous. This CDR3 region has 13 residues. The germline V gene encodes CDR1 MDHEN and CDR2 SYDVKM. V gave up 5 bases and J gave up 6 bases, with 13 bases separating them. CDR3 in amino acids: CASSPGLWAEAFF. CDR3 DNA sequence: TGTGCCAGCAGTCCAGGCCTTTGGGCTGAAGCTTTCTTT.

J is TRBJ2-2 and V is TRBV4-3; TRBD1 might be the D (5 bases). The length of the CDR3 is 15 residues. Germline CDR1 LGHNA, CDR2 YSLEER. The V and J ends lost 2 bases and 0 bases respectively, with 7 bases between them. DNA of the CDR3: TGCGCCAGCAGCCAACAGACAGCGAACACCGGGGAGCTGTTTTTT. It encodes CASSQQTANTGELFF.

The CDR3: CAWAGWGYTEAFF. CDR3 DNA sequence: TGTGCCTGGGCGGGGTGGGGCTACACTGAAGCTTTCTTT. The rearrangement uses TRBV30 and TRBJ1-1; weak D call: TRBD1 (5 bases). The V gene's germline CDR1 is GTSNPN and CDR2 SVGIG (reference sequence). This CDR3 has 13 amino acids. Trimming removed 5 bases from V and 3 bases from J, with 13 bases in between.

This clone was counted many times. The chain has TRBV30 and TRBJ2-6; D gene uncertain. The CDR3 has 14 amino acids. V was trimmed by 3 bases and J by 1 base, leaving 7 bases between them. Looked up from germline, CDR1 is GTSNPN and CDR2 is SVGIG (reference sequence). CDR3 protein: CAWSNKSGANVLTF. The CDR3 region has the DNA TGTGCCTGGAGCAACAAATCTGGGGCCAACGTCCTGACTTTC.

The sample holds many counts of this clone. The rearrangement links TRBV5-4 to TRBJ2-1, with D uncertain. With 0 bases removed from V and 10 bases from J, the gap between germline ends came to 8 bases. CDR3 length equals 12 residues. The germline V gene has CDR1 SGHNT and CDR2 YYREEE (reference sequence). The CDR3 reads CASSLATAEQFF. The DNA of the CDR3 is TGTGCCAGCAGCTTGGCCACCGCGGAGCAGTTCTTC. The whole variable domain, filled in from reference TRBV5-4 and TRBJ2-1, reads ETGVTQSPTHLIKTRGQQVTLRCSSQSGHNTVSWYQQALGQGPQFIFQYYREEENGRGNFPPRFSGLQFPNYSSELNVNALELDDSALYLCASSLATAEQFFGPGTRLTVL.

The chain carries TRBV4-2 and TRBJ2-2; 10 bases are a match to TRBD1. V gave up 4 bases and J gave up 8 bases; unmatched junction bases: 4. The CDR3 covers 14 residues. CDR1 and CDR2 from the germline V gene are LGHNA and YNFKEQ. CDR3 DNA sequence: TGTGCCAGCAGCCGTACGGACAGGGGGGGGGAGCTGTTTTTT. Encoded protein: CASSRTDRGGELFF.

This chain uses TRBV15 with TRBJ1-3; D not certain. The V and J ends lost 6 bases and 0 bases respectively, with 15 bases between them. This CDR3 is 16 amino acids long. Germline V gives CDR1 LNHNV, CDR2 YYDKDF (reference sequence). The CDR3 reads CATSSGWSASGNTIYF. The CDR3, as DNA: TGTGCCACCAGTTCCGGATGGAGTGCCTCTGGAAACACCATATATTTT. Drawing the rest from reference TRBV15 and TRBJ1-3, the complete variable domain is DAMVIQNPRYQVTQFGKPVTLSCSQTLNHNVMYWYQQKSSQAPKLLFHYYDKDFNNEADTPDNFQSRRPNTSFCFLDIRSPGLGDTAMYLCATSSGWSASGNTIYFGEGSWLTVV.

DNA of the CDR3: TGTGCCAGCAGCGTGGGTCAGGGGGCAATCTATGGCTACACCTTC. Encoded protein: CASSVGQGAIYGYTF. The chain links TRBV9 to TRBJ1-2; 8 positions match TRBD1. Trimming cost V 2 bases and J 4 bases; bases outside gene matches: 7. Germline V gene data show CDR1 as SGDLS and CDR2 as YYNGEE. The CDR3 spans 15 residues.

This sequence joins TRBV5-5 and TRBJ2-5, with 7 bases that match TRBD1. Germline lookup yields CDR1 SGHKS and CDR2 YYEKEE (reference sequence). Unmatched junction bases numbered 5, after V lost 5 bases and J lost 1 base. The CDR3 spans 14 residues. CDR3 nucleotides: TGTGCCAGCAGTTGGGGACAGCTCCAAGAGACCCAGTACTTC. Protein sequence: CASSWGQLQETQYF.

The chain carries TRBV6-5 and TRBJ2-5, with a possible D match to TRBD2 (5 bases). The CDR3 is made up of 12 amino acids. Trimming took 10 bases from V and 5 from J, leaving 14 bases between them. Germline loops: CDR1 MNHEY, CDR2 SVGAGI. The CDR3 is CATKPSGETQYF. CDR3 DNA sequence: TGTGCCACCAAACCCAGCGGCGAGACCCAGTACTTC.

This clone was seen only a few times. The rearrangement links TRBV7-6 to TRBJ2-3, with a tentative D call TRBD1 (6 bases). V was cut by 4 bases and J by 3 bases, with 17 bases left in between. This CDR3 contains 16 residues. Germline-derived CDR1 and CDR2 are SGHVS and FNYEAQ. CDR3 bases: TGTGCCAGCAGCTCCCGAGGGGGTGGTGGTACAGATACGCAGTATTTT. Protein: CASSSRGGGGTDTQYF.

Only a few counts were recorded for this clone. The genes are TRBV30 and TRBJ2-6, with D maybe TRBD2 (7 bases). Germline CDR1 reads GTSNPN; CDR2 reads SVGIG (reference sequence). This CDR3 contains 15 residues. Trimming removed 5 bases from V and 5 bases from J, with 16 bases in between. The CDR3 DNA sequence: TGTGCCTGGGGGAGGGGGGGCTTTTGGGCCAACGTCCTGACTTTC. It yields the protein CAWGRGGFWANVLTF. Variable domain in full (rest from reference TRBV30 and TRBJ2-6): SQTIHQWPATLVQPVGSPLSLECTVEGTSNPNLYWYRQAAGRGLQLLFYSVGIGQISSEVPQNLSASRPQDRQFILSSKKLLLSDSGFYLCAWGRGGFWANVLTFGAGSRLTVL.

This clone was counted between two and nine times. This sequence joins TRBV5-1 and TRBJ2-2; TRBD1 aligns across 9 bases. V lost 4 bases and J lost 0; bases outside the gene matches: 4. Germline CDR1 SGHRS, CDR2 YFSETQ. CDR3 length: 16 residues. CDR3 nucleotide sequence: TGCGCCAGCAGCATCAGGACAGGGGCGAACACCGGGGAGCTGTTTTTT. Protein: CASSIRTGANTGELFF.

The CDR3 nucleotides read TGTGCCATCAGTACACTTACAGGGGGCGGGTACACCTTC. It yields the protein CAISTLTGGGYTF. The chain recombines TRBV10-3 with TRBJ1-2; TRBD1 matches at 9 bases. There are 13 residues in the CDR3. Germline CDR1 and CDR2: ENHRY and SYGVKD. Trimming removed 5 bases from V and 11 bases from J; junction bases left unmatched: 9.

V gene TRBV5-1 combines with J gene TRBJ2-7; D perhaps matches TRBD1 (5 bases). The ends were cut back, 0 bases at V and 0 bases at J, with 10 bases in the middle. This CDR3 is 15 amino acids long. CDR1 and CDR2 (germline): SGHRS, YFSETQ. CDR3 bases: TGCGCCAGCAGCTTGGGACAGACCCGCTCCTACGAGCAGTACTTC. Its protein is CASSLGQTRSYEQYF.

This clone was picked up a small number of times. The chain couples TRBV6-5 to TRBJ2-7; a weak D match, TRBD2 (6 bases). Per the germline V gene, CDR1 is MNHEY and CDR2 is SVGAGI. The ends were cut back, 6 bases at V and 2 bases at J, with 17 bases in the middle. CDR3 length: 15 residues. The CDR3, as DNA: TGTGCCAGCAGGCCGGTCCTGGCGGGGACCTACGAGCAGTACTTC. It yields the protein CASRPVLAGTYEQYF.

This chain connects TRBV7-9 to TRBJ1-4; 11 nucleotides match TRBD1. Germline loops: CDR1 SEHNR, CDR2 FQNEAQ (reference sequence). The length of the CDR3 is 15 residues. The V segment lost 5 bases and the J segment 4 bases; nucleotides outside the gene matches: 3. The chain's CDR3 is CASSLGTGGNEKLFF. For the CDR3, the DNA is TGTGCCAGCAGCCTGGGGACAGGGGGTAATGAAAAACTGTTTTTT.

Of note for this clone: Other DNA sequences within the sample encode an identical CDR3. The rearrangement links TRBV27 to TRBJ2-6; D is perhaps TRBD2 (5 bases). V was trimmed by 2 bases and J by 0 bases, leaving 5 bases between them. This CDR3 has 15 amino acids. The V gene's germline CDR1 is MNHEY and CDR2 SMNVEV (reference sequence). The CDR3, as DNA: TGTGCCAGCAGTTTAGGGAGCTCTGGGGCCAACGTCCTGACTTTC. Translation: CASSLGSSGANVLTF. The complete variable domain, with remaining parts taken from reference TRBV27 and TRBJ2-6, reads EAQVTQNPRYLITVTGKKLTVTCSQNMNHEYMSWYRQDPGLGLRQIYYSMNVEVTDKGDVPEGYKVSRKEKRNFPLILESPSPNQTSLYFCASSLGSSGANVLTFGAGSRLTVL.

Many counts were recorded for this clone. V and J are TRBV4-3 and TRBJ2-1; D is unresolved. The germline V gene encodes CDR1 LGHNA and CDR2 YSLEER. The germline V and J ends were trimmed by 2 bases and 9 bases, with 11 bases remaining between them. The CDR3 loop spans 13 amino acids. Here the CDR3 reads CASSQTPRVEQFF. CDR3 nucleotides: TGCGCCAGCAGCCAAACCCCTAGAGTTGAGCAGTTCTTC.

J is TRBJ1-1 and V is TRBV7-2; weak D call: TRBD1 (6 bases). This CDR3 region has 15 residues. Germline loops: CDR1 SGHTA, CDR2 FQGNSA. Trimming stripped 5 bases from V and 5 bases from J, with 18 bases between. CDR3 coding DNA: TGTGCCAGCAGCCCGCAACAGGGAAGTCGGACTGAAGCTTTCTTT. It codes for CASSPQQGSRTEAFF.